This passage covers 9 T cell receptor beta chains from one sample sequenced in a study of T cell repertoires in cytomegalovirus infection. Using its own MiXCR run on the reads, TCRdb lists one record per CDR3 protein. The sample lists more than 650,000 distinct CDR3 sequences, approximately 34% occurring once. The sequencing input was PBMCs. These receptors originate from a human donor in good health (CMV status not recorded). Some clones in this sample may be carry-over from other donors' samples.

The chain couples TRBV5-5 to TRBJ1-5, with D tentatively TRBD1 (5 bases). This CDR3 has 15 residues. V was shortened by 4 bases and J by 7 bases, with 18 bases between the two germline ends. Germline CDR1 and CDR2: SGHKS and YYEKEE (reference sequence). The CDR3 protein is CASSQGQEERQPQHF. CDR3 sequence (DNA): TGTGCCAGCAGCCAGGGCCAGGAGGAGAGACAGCCCCAGCATTTT. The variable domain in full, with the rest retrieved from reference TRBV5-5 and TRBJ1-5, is DAGVTQSPTHLIKTRGQQVTLRCSPISGHKSVSWYQQVLGQGPQFIFQYYEKEERGRGNFPDRFSARQFPNYSSELNVNALLLGDSALYLCASSQGQEERQPQHFGDGTRLSIL.

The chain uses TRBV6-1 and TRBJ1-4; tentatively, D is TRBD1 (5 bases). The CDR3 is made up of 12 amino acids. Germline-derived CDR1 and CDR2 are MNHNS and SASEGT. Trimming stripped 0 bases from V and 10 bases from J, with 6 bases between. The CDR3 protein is CASSEARGKLFF. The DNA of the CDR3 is TGTGCCAGCAGTGAAGCGAGGGGAAAACTGTTTTTT.

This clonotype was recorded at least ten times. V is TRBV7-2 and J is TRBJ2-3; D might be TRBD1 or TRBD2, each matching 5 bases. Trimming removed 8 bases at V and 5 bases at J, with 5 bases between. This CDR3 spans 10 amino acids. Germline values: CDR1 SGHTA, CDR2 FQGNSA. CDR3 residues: CASGGDTQYF. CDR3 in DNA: TGTGCCAGCGGGGGAGATACGCAGTATTTT. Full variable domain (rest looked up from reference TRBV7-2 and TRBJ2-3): GAGVSQSPSNKVTEKGKDVELRCDPISGHTALYWYRQSLGQGLEFLIYFQGNSAPDKSGLPSDRFSAERTGGSVSTLTIQRTQQEDSAVYLCASGGDTQYFGPGTRLTVL.

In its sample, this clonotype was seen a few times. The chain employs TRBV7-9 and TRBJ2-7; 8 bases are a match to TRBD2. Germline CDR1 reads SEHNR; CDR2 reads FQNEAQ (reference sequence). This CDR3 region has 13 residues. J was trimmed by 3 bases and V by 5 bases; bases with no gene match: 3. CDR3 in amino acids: CASSPTSVYEQYF. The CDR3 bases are TGTGCCAGCAGCCCGACTAGCGTCTACGAGCAGTACTTC.

The CDR3 loop is CASSSGTVGTGELFF. DNA for the CDR3: TGCGCCAGCAGCTCCGGGACAGTCGGCACCGGGGAGCTGTTTTTT. This chain joins TRBV5-1 and TRBJ2-2; 7 bases agree with TRBD1. The CDR3 extends over 15 amino acids. V dropped 3 bases and J dropped 4; count of bases not matched to a gene: 6. The germline CDR1 and CDR2 sequences are SGHRS and YFSETQ.

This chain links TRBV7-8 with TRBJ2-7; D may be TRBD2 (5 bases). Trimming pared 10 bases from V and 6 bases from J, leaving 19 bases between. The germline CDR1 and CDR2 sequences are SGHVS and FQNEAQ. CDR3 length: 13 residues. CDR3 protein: CATQRDFIPEQYF. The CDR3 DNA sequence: TGTGCCACCCAACGGGATTTCATCCCCGAGCAGTACTTC.

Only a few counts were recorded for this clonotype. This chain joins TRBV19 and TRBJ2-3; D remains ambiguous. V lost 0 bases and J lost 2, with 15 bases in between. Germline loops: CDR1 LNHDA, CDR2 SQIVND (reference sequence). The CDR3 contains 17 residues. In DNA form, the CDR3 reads TGTGCCAGTAGTATAGACGAGACCTCATTGAACACAGATACGCAGTATTTT. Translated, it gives CASSIDETSLNTDTQYF.

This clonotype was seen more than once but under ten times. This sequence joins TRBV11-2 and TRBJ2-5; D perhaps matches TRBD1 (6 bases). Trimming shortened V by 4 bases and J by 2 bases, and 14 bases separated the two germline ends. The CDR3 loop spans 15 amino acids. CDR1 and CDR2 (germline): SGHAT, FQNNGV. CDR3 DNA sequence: TGTGCCAGCAGCTCCAACCCAGGGGCTCAAGAGACCCAGTACTTC. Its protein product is CASSSNPGAQETQYF.

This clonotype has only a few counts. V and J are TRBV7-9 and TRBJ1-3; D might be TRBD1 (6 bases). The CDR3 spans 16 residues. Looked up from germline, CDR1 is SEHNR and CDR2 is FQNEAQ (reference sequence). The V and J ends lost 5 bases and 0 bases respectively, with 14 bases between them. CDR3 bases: TGTGCCAGCAGCGAACAGGGACTAGGCTCTGGAAACACCATATATTTT. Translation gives CASSEQGLGSGNTIYF.